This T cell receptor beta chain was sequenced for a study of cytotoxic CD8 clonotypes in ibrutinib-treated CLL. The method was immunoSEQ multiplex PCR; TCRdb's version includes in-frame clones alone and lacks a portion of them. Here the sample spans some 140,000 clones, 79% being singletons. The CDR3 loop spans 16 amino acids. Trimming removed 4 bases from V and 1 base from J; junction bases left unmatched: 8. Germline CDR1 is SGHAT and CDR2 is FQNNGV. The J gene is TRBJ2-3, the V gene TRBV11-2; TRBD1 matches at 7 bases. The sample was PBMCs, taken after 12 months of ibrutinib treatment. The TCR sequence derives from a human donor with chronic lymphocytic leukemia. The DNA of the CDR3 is TGTGCCAGCAGCTCACCCCAGGGGGTGGGCACAGATACGCAGTATTTT. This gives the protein CASSSPQGVGTDTQYF.